This T cell receptor (beta chain) was observed in a study of graft-versus-host responses after intestinal transplantation. Findings and limits, study-wide: Early post-transplant HvG declines tracked with peak circulating GvH clone levels. Within the allografts of patients who had graft-donor T cell macrochimerism, graft-versus-host to host-versus-graft clonal ratios were high.

Note on this clone: Its target is unknown.

The protocol was immunoSEQ multiplex PCR, while the TCRdb copy is restricted to in-frame clones and leaves out a portion. The sample shows 75,000 to 100,000 clones, 91% of them seen only once. The CDR3 is 15 amino acids. Germline assignment: CDR1 SGHAT and CDR2 FQNNGV. The V gene end was trimmed by 5 bases and the J gene end by 8 bases; junction bases not matched to a gene: 11. The chain couples TRBV11-2 to TRBJ1-4; 7 nucleotides line up with TRBD1. The specimen was unstimulated CD4+ T cells sorted from spleen or lymph node cells, collected before transplant. This TCR derives from a human donor who was the organ donor for an intestinal transplant. CDR3 sequence: CASSQPTGLREKLFF. The CDR3, as DNA: TGTGCCAGCAGCCAACCGACAGGGCTAAGGGAAAAACTGTTTTTT.